The present entry profiles one T cell receptor beta chain with its context. Produced via immunoSEQ multiplex PCR; TCRdb's table is partial and in-frame only. The sample records approximately 150,000 clones, roughly 94% being singletons. V shed 4 bases, J shed 8 bases, and the junction held 6 bases outside the gene matches. This CDR3 has 13 amino acids. Germline V CDR1 and CDR2: LGHNA, YSLEER. The sample comes from a study of control samples from healthy donors and cancer patients. The gene calls are TRBV4-3 and TRBJ1-1; 8 positions match TRBD1. The material sequenced was PBMCs. The origin of this receptor is a man in his sixties with colorectal cancer. The CDR3 nucleotides read TGCGCCAGCAGCCCAAACAGGGGGACGGAAGCTTTCTTT. It yields the protein CASSPNRGTEAFF.